The rows below give T cell receptor beta chains drawn from one sample of a study of T-cell reconstitution after alpha-beta-depleted transplantation in children. TCRdb re-analysed the PCR reads in MiXCR, keeping a single row per CDR3 protein. The data contain about 190,000 distinct CDR3 sequences, roughly 7.5% of them singletons. This specimen was PBMCs from the stem cell graft donor, taken from the stem cell graft. These receptors all come from a human donor who donated a stem cell graft to a child with Wiskott-Aldrich syndrome. The CDR3 runs from the conserved cysteine through the conserved F or W. The order of the fields is V gene, CDR3 protein.

V: TRBV29-1
CDR3: CSVERQAGPEAFF

V: TRBV9
CDR3: CASSAGLAGETQYF

V: TRBV7-9
CDR3: CASSPWFVF

V: TRBV20-1
CDR3: CSALEGSNQPQHF

V: TRBV20-1
CDR3: CSAGQGNQPQHF

V: TRBV20-1
CDR3: CSASPLYRETTDTQYF

V: TRBV7-2
CDR3: CASSEKGLGKQYF

V: TRBV5-1
CDR3: CASSPGDRAQETQYF

V: TRBV4-3
CDR3: CASTHRAGGSTGELFF

V: TRBV4-2
CDR3: CASSQGESGGAYEQYF

V: TRBV5-1
CDR3: CASSFKAGPYEQYF

V: TRBV27
CDR3: CASSFMSNQPQHF

V: TRBV25-1
CDR3: CASSVGEGAGETQYF

V: TRBV18
CDR3: CASSPGLSDNEQFF

V: TRBV12-3/TRBV12-4
CDR3: CASSFRLENYGYTF

V: TRBV6-5
CDR3: CASSYQPTGTDTQYF

V: TRBV3-1
CDR3: CASSQGDRTDEQYF

V: TRBV25-1
CDR3: CASSDRYNEQFF

V: TRBV2
CDR3: CASSGSQGGIQKAIYGYTF

V: TRBV20-1
CDR3: CSAKQGANTGELFF

V: TRBV4-1
CDR3: CASSQDETGDYGYTF

V: TRBV6-1
CDR3: CASRGRSGDAQWYTEAFF

V: TRBV12-3/TRBV12-4
CDR3: CASTPRRGNTIYF

V: TRBV5-1
CDR3: CASSLEGAYGYTF

V: TRBV6-2/TRBV6-3
CDR3: CASSYTGPGTEAFF

V: TRBV10-3
CDR3: CATKREVKQETQYF

V: TRBV10-3
CDR3: CAIQSSSNQPQHF

V: TRBV12-3/TRBV12-4
CDR3: CASSARDRGRTEAFF

V: TRBV29-1
CDR3: CSVEPEGWNEQFF

V: TRBV29-1
CDR3: CSVAGQGPLYGYTF

V: TRBV7-2
CDR3: CASSGTGGVKLFF

V: TRBV19
CDR3: CASSFGQGHFYEQYF

V: TRBV24-1
CDR3: CATSQGSNTEAFF

V: TRBV7-6
CDR3: CASSSRPFLSNEQFF

V: TRBV20-1
CDR3: CSARDIGLEQYF

V: TRBV11-2
CDR3: CASSPYRQGFHNDQFF

V: TRBV5-1
CDR3: CASGWGAESNEQFF

V: TRBV4-1
CDR3: CASSRASSTKTQYF

V: TRBV7-9
CDR3: CASRYQGAPEAFF

V: TRBV3-1
CDR3: CASSQDEGRNGYTF

V: TRBV10-3
CDR3: CAIRNWDYLEQYF

V: TRBV5-1
CDR3: CASSGTGTSGSYEQFF

V: TRBV6-6
CDR3: CAVVRDSPYEQYF

V: TRBV7-8
CDR3: CASSTDKQSSYEQYF

V: TRBV12-3/TRBV12-4
CDR3: CASSRGVKGEQYF

V: TRBV5-1
CDR3: CASRDRADTQYF

V: TRBV10-3
CDR3: CAISAPGKSAYEQYF

V: TRBV5-4
CDR3: CASSLGELAGATQYF

V: TRBV18
CDR3: CASSPQGLGADEQYF

V: TRBV14
CDR3: CASSQERRGFGTGELFF

V: TRBV20-1
CDR3: CSAPGTGNYEQYF

V: TRBV6-5
CDR3: CASSYVAGEDNEQFF

V: TRBV7-9
CDR3: CASSFLTEQYF

V: TRBV7-2
CDR3: CASSLLHSPLHF

V: TRBV11-2
CDR3: CASSLQVDTQYF

V: TRBV7-2
CDR3: CASSYWTDQETQYF

V: TRBV20-1
CDR3: CSARKGASNQPQHF